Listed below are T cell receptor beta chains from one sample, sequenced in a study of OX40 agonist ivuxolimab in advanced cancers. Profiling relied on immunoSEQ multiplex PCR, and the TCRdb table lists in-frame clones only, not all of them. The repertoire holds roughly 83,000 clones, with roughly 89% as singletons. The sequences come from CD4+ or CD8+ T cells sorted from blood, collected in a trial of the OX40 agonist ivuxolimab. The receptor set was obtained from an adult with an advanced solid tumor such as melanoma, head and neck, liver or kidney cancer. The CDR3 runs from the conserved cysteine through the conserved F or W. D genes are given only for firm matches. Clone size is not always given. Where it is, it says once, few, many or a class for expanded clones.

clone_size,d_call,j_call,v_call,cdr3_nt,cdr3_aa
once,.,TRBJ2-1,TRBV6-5,TGTGCCAGCAGTTACTCGCAGGGCCCCAATGAGCAGTTCTTC,CASSYSQGPNEQFF
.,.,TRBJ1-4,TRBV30,TGTGCCTGGAGCTTAAATGAAAAACTGTTTTTT,CAWSLNEKLFF
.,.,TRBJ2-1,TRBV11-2,TGTGCCAGCAGCCATAGTGCGGGGAATGAGCAGTTCTTC,CASSHSAGNEQFF
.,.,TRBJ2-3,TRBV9,TGTGCCAGCAGCGTAGGGTTAGATACGCAGTATTTT,CASSVGLDTQYF
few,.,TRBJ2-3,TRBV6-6,TGTGCCAGCATTGCAGATACGCAGTATTTT,CASIADTQYF
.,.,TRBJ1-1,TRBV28,TGTGCCAGCAGTTGGGGTGCTGAAGCTTTCTTT,CASSWGAEAFF
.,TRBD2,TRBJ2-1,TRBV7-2,TGTGCCAGCACCCACCGGCGCGTTAGCGGGCCCAATGAGCAGTTCTTC,CASTHRRVSGPNEQFF
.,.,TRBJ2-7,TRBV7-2,TGTGCCAGCAGCTTAGTGGAGACCTACGAGCAGTACTTC,CASSLVETYEQYF
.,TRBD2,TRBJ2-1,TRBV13,TGTGCCAGCAGCCAGGGACTAGCGGAGACCTACAATGAGCAGTTCTTC,CASSQGLAETYNEQFF
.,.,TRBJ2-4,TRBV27,TGTGCCAGCAGTTATTCCAAAGGGTCGGGGAAAAACATTCAGTACTTC,CASSYSKGSGKNIQYF
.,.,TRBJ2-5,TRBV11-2,TGTGCCAGCAGCTTAGGCAGAGGGTCCGCGACCCAGTACTTC,CASSLGRGSATQYF
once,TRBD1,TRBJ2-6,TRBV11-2,TGTGCCAGCAGCTTGGGGACAGGGGGGGCCAACGTCCTGACTTTC,CASSLGTGGANVLTF
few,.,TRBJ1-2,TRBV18,TGTGCCAGCTCACCACCAATGAGAGGACCCTATGGCTACACCTTC,CASSPPMRGPYGYTF
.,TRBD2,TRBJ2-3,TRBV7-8,TGTGCCAGCAGTATTTTTACTAGCGGGAGTTCAGATACGCAGTATTTT,CASSIFTSGSSDTQYF
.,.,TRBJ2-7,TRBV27,TGTGCCAGCAGTTTCTCTGGATACTACGAGCAGTACTTC,CASSFSGYYEQYF
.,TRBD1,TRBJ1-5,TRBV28,TGTGCCAGCAGTTTAGTGACAGGGGCCTACAATCAGCCCCAGCATTTT,CASSLVTGAYNQPQHF
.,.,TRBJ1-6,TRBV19,TGTGCCAGCTCGGACGGACATTCACCCCTCCACTTT,CASSDGHSPLHF
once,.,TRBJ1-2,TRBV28,TGTGCCAGCAGCCTGGAAGGGATCTATTATGGCTACACCTTC,CASSLEGIYYGYTF
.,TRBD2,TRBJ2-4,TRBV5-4,TGTGCCAGCAGCTTGCCCGAAAGGGAGGGAGGCAAAAACATTCAGTACTTC,CASSLPEREGGKNIQYF
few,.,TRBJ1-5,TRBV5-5,TGTGCCAGCAGCTTGGGACAGTTGGGTAATCAGCCCCAGCATTTT,CASSLGQLGNQPQHF
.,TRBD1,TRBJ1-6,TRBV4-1,TGCGCCAGCAGCCAAGCGGACAGGGTTTCACCCCTCCACTTT,CASSQADRVSPLHF
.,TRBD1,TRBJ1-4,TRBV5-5,TGTGCCAGCAGCAGCACAGGGGCCCTTAATGAAAAACTGTTTTTT,CASSSTGALNEKLFF
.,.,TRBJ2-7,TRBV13,TGTGCCAGCAGCTTGAAGGCCAGGCCCTCCTACGAGCAGTACTTC,CASSLKARPSYEQYF
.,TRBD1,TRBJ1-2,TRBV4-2,TGTGCCAGCAGCGGGACAGCCAGCCGAGATGGCTACACCTTC,CASSGTASRDGYTF
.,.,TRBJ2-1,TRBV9,TGTGCCAGCAGCGGGAGAACGACCAGGGACTTAGATTCCTACAATGAGCAGTTCTTC,CASSGRTTRDLDSYNEQFF
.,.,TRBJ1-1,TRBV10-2,TGCGCCAGCAGTTGGACGGAGAACACTGAAGCTTTCTTT,CASSWTENTEAFF
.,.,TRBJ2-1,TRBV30,TGTGCCTGGAGTGTATTGGATCGCCGCCCTCCCAATGAGCAGTTCTTC,CAWSVLDRRPPNEQFF
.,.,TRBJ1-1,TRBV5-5,TGTGCCAGCAGCTTGGGGTGGGGGAACACTGAAGCTTTCTTT,CASSLGWGNTEAFF
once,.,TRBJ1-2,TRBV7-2,TGTGCCAGCAGGGGATTTACCTATGGCTACACCTTC,CASRGFTYGYTF
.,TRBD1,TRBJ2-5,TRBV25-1,TGTGCCAGCAGGGGACCGGGACAGGGGCAAGAGACCCAGTACTTC,CASRGPGQGQETQYF
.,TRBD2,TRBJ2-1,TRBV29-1,TGCAGCGTTGAAGATGGAGCGGGACAGTTCTTC,CSVEDGAGQFF
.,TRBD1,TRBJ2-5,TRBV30,TGTGCCTGGGGGACAGGGACCCAAGAGACCCAGTACTTC,CAWGTGTQETQYF
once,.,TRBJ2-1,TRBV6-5,TGTGCCAGCAGTTATGACCCCTTGCCCAATGAGCAGTTCTTC,CASSYDPLPNEQFF
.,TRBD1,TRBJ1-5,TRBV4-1,TGCGCCAGCAGCCATCCGGGACAGGGACGACAGCCCCAGCATTTT,CASSHPGQGRQPQHF
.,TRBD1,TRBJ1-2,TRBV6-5,TGTGCCAGCAGCCGAGACAGGGGGCGACCCTTC,CASSRDRGRPF
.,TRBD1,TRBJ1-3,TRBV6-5,TGTGCCAGTACGACGGGACAGAGCTCTGGAAACACCATATATTTT,CASTTGQSSGNTIYF
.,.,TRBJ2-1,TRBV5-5,TGTGCCAGCAGCTTGTGGGGATCTGAGCAGTTCTTC,CASSLWGSEQFF
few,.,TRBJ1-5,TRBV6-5,TGTGCCAGCATGCCCCAGGGCTCTGGGCCCCAGCATTTT,CASMPQGSGPQHF
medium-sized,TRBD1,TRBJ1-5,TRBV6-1,TGTGCCAGCAGTGAAGAGGTAGGGGGCTACGGTCAGCCCCAGCATTTT,CASSEEVGGYGQPQHF
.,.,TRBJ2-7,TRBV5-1,TGCGCCAGCAGCTTGAGGCAGCAATCCTCCTACGAGCAGTACTTC,CASSLRQQSSYEQYF
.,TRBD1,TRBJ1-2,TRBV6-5,TGTGCCAGCAGTTACCTGGCAGGGGGGTATGGCTACACCTTC,CASSYLAGGYGYTF